This is a list of T cell receptor beta chains from one sample in a study of CD8 T cells in Susac syndrome. Via MiXCR, TCRdb re-called the immunoSEQ multiplex PCR reads, giving one row per CDR3 protein. Of 210,000 or so distinct CDR3 sequences listed, about 94% are singletons. Sample: CD4+ T cells from PBMCs. The receptors were sampled from a human donor with Susac syndrome. CDR3s include the opening cysteine and the closing phenylalanine or tryptophan. The D gene is left open where the match is weak. Clone size appears in some rows only: once, few, many, or a class for an expanded clone.

cdr3_nt: TGTGCCAGCAGTTGGACCGACACCAGCCCCGAGCAGTACTTC
cdr3_aa: CASSWTDTSPEQYF
clone_size: .
j_call: TRBJ2-7
d_call: .
v_call: TRBV6-2/TRBV6-3

cdr3_nt: TGTGCCAGCAGCCCAAGGTCAGGGAGGTCGACCTACGAGCAGTACTTC
cdr3_aa: CASSPRSGRSTYEQYF
clone_size: .
j_call: TRBJ2-7
d_call: .
v_call: TRBV7-2

cdr3_nt: TGTGCCAGCAGCCAAGAGGGACAGGGGGCGTTCTTTGAAAAACTGTTTTTT
cdr3_aa: CASSQEGQGAFFEKLFF
clone_size: .
j_call: TRBJ1-4
d_call: TRBD1
v_call: TRBV3-1

cdr3_nt: TGTGCCAGCAGTTACGGGAGCGGGGGAGGTTCGAACGAGCAGTACTTC
cdr3_aa: CASSYGSGGGSNEQYF
clone_size: .
j_call: TRBJ2-7
d_call: TRBD2
v_call: TRBV6-5

cdr3_nt: TGTGCCACCAGCAGAGACGTCCCAGGGGGCAGTCAGCCCCAGCATTTT
cdr3_aa: CATSRDVPGGSQPQHF
clone_size: .
j_call: TRBJ1-5
d_call: TRBD1
v_call: TRBV15

cdr3_nt: TGCAGTGCTAGAGGGGACAGTGCCTACAATGAGCAGTTCTTC
cdr3_aa: CSARGDSAYNEQFF
clone_size: .
j_call: TRBJ2-1
d_call: TRBD1
v_call: TRBV20-1

cdr3_nt: TGTGCCAGCAGCCAAGGGACAGGGGATGGCTACACCTTC
cdr3_aa: CASSQGTGDGYTF
clone_size: .
j_call: TRBJ1-2
d_call: TRBD1
v_call: TRBV7-3

cdr3_nt: TGCAGCGTTGACCCCCGGACCCGCACAGATACGCAGTATTTT
cdr3_aa: CSVDPRTRTDTQYF
clone_size: .
j_call: TRBJ2-3
d_call: .
v_call: TRBV29-1

cdr3_nt: TGTGCCAGCAGCTTCCAGAGGGGGACTGAAGCTTTCTTT
cdr3_aa: CASSFQRGTEAFF
clone_size: .
j_call: TRBJ1-1
d_call: .
v_call: TRBV7-8

cdr3_nt: TGTGCCAGCCGGTACCAAGAGACCCAGTACTTC
cdr3_aa: CASRYQETQYF
clone_size: .
j_call: TRBJ2-5
d_call: .
v_call: TRBV2

cdr3_nt: TGTGCCAGCGGCGTCGGGCAGACTAATGAAAAACTGTTTTTT
cdr3_aa: CASGVGQTNEKLFF
clone_size: .
j_call: TRBJ1-4
d_call: .
v_call: TRBV9

cdr3_nt: TGTGCCAGCAGCTTAGTCGGGGCGCGGTATGGCTACACCTTC
cdr3_aa: CASSLVGARYGYTF
clone_size: .
j_call: TRBJ1-2
d_call: .
v_call: TRBV7-2

cdr3_nt: TGCGCCAGCAGCTTGGTGGCAGAATTTAATTCACCCCTCCACTTT
cdr3_aa: CASSLVAEFNSPLHF
clone_size: .
j_call: TRBJ1-6
d_call: .
v_call: TRBV5-1

cdr3_nt: TGTGCCAGCAGCCAAGATTTAGTGAACACCGGGGAGCTGTTTTTT
cdr3_aa: CASSQDLVNTGELFF
clone_size: few
j_call: TRBJ2-2
d_call: .
v_call: TRBV14

cdr3_nt: TGCGCCAGCAGCTTGGCCGACCAGAATGAGCAGTTCTTC
cdr3_aa: CASSLADQNEQFF
clone_size: .
j_call: TRBJ2-1
d_call: .
v_call: TRBV5-1

cdr3_nt: TGTGCCAGCAGTTACTCTACAGGGGGGGACACTGAAGCTTTCTTT
cdr3_aa: CASSYSTGGDTEAFF
clone_size: few
j_call: TRBJ1-1
d_call: TRBD1
v_call: TRBV6-5

cdr3_nt: TGTGCCAGCAGCTTAGATGTTGGGGAGTCCGGCTACACCTTC
cdr3_aa: CASSLDVGESGYTF
clone_size: .
j_call: TRBJ1-2
d_call: .
v_call: TRBV11-2

cdr3_nt: TGCGCCAGCAGCTCCGATAGCGGGGGGAGGTCGGAGCAGTTCTTC
cdr3_aa: CASSSDSGGRSEQFF
clone_size: .
j_call: TRBJ2-1
d_call: TRBD2
v_call: TRBV5-1

cdr3_nt: TGTGCCAGCAGCTTATTCCAGCGGGGGGGCACAGATACGCAGTATTTT
cdr3_aa: CASSLFQRGGTDTQYF
clone_size: .
j_call: TRBJ2-3
d_call: TRBD2
v_call: TRBV7-2

cdr3_nt: TGTGCCACCAGCAGATTATTCGGGACGGAGAATCAGCCCCAGCATTTT
cdr3_aa: CATSRLFGTENQPQHF
clone_size: .
j_call: TRBJ1-5
d_call: .
v_call: TRBV15

cdr3_nt: TGTGCCAGCAGCTTGGGGGACAGAGCTAATGAAAAACTGTTTTTT
cdr3_aa: CASSLGDRANEKLFF
clone_size: .
j_call: TRBJ1-4
d_call: TRBD1
v_call: TRBV7-9

cdr3_nt: TGTGCCACCAGTGTTGGGGGAGGGTACAATGAGCAGTTCTTC
cdr3_aa: CATSVGGGYNEQFF
clone_size: .
j_call: TRBJ2-1
d_call: TRBD2
v_call: TRBV24-1

cdr3_nt: TGTGCCAGCGCGGAGGATACTGGAAACACCATATATTTT
cdr3_aa: CASAEDTGNTIYF
clone_size: .
j_call: TRBJ1-3
d_call: .
v_call: TRBV9

cdr3_nt: TGCGCCAGCAGCCAACAGGGGGCTATGGGCAACTATGGCTACACCTTC
cdr3_aa: CASSQQGAMGNYGYTF
clone_size: .
j_call: TRBJ1-2
d_call: TRBD1
v_call: TRBV4-3

cdr3_nt: TGCAGCGTCGTATTGGGCCCCTCGAACACCGGGGAGCTGTTTTTT
cdr3_aa: CSVVLGPSNTGELFF
clone_size: .
j_call: TRBJ2-2
d_call: .
v_call: TRBV29-1

cdr3_nt: TGTGCCAGCAGCACCCCCGTGGGGGGCGGCTACACCTTC
cdr3_aa: CASSTPVGGGYTF
clone_size: .
j_call: TRBJ1-2
d_call: .
v_call: TRBV7-9

cdr3_nt: TGTGCCAGCAGTCCGATGCCCGGGGGCCAGCCCCAGCATTTT
cdr3_aa: CASSPMPGGQPQHF
clone_size: once
j_call: TRBJ1-5
d_call: .
v_call: TRBV6-5

cdr3_nt: TGTGCCAGCAGCCCCCCGCCGGGACAGGGTTATGGCTACACCTTC
cdr3_aa: CASSPPPGQGYGYTF
clone_size: .
j_call: TRBJ1-2
d_call: TRBD1
v_call: TRBV27

cdr3_nt: TGTGCCATCTTTAGGAGAGGGGGCCCCACAGATACGCAGTATTTT
cdr3_aa: CAIFRRGGPTDTQYF
clone_size: .
j_call: TRBJ2-3
d_call: TRBD1
v_call: TRBV28

cdr3_nt: TGCAGTGCGTCGACTAGCGGGAGCACAGATACGCAGTATTTT
cdr3_aa: CSASTSGSTDTQYF
clone_size: .
j_call: TRBJ2-3
d_call: TRBD2
v_call: TRBV20-1

cdr3_nt: TGTGCCAGCAGCTTAGTTCCCAGGGCCTATAATTCACCCCTCCACTTT
cdr3_aa: CASSLVPRAYNSPLHF
clone_size: .
j_call: TRBJ1-6
d_call: .
v_call: TRBV7-8

cdr3_nt: TGTGCTAGTGGGCTCCGAAGCGGGTCATTGAACACTGAAGCTTTCTTT
cdr3_aa: CASGLRSGSLNTEAFF
clone_size: .
j_call: TRBJ1-1
d_call: .
v_call: TRBV12-5

cdr3_nt: TGTGCCAGCAGTACCTTAGAACAGGGGACGGGTAGGCAAGAGACCCAGTACTTC
cdr3_aa: CASSTLEQGTGRQETQYF
clone_size: .
j_call: TRBJ2-5
d_call: TRBD1
v_call: TRBV28

cdr3_nt: TGTGCCAGCAGCCTAGATGGGGGGGCCACTGAAGCTTTCTTT
cdr3_aa: CASSLDGGATEAFF
clone_size: .
j_call: TRBJ1-1
d_call: .
v_call: TRBV12-3/TRBV12-4

cdr3_nt: TGTGCCTGGGAGAGGGACAGCCATTATAATTCACCCCTCCACTTT
cdr3_aa: CAWERDSHYNSPLHF
clone_size: .
j_call: TRBJ1-6
d_call: TRBD1
v_call: TRBV30

cdr3_nt: TGTGCCATCAGCTCCACAGGGCGGTTGGATGGCTACACCTTC
cdr3_aa: CAISSTGRLDGYTF
clone_size: .
j_call: TRBJ1-2
d_call: .
v_call: TRBV10-3

cdr3_nt: TGCAGTGCTAGAGATCGTCGTGCAGATACGCAGTATTTT
cdr3_aa: CSARDRRADTQYF
clone_size: .
j_call: TRBJ2-3
d_call: .
v_call: TRBV20-1

cdr3_nt: TGTGCCAGCAGCTTCCGACAGGGGAGCTCTGGAAACACCATATATTTT
cdr3_aa: CASSFRQGSSGNTIYF
clone_size: .
j_call: TRBJ1-3
d_call: TRBD1
v_call: TRBV9

cdr3_nt: TGCGCCAGCAGCCAAGCAACAGGGGGTTGGAATGAGCAGTTCTTC
cdr3_aa: CASSQATGGWNEQFF
clone_size: once
j_call: TRBJ2-1
d_call: TRBD1
v_call: TRBV4-3

cdr3_nt: TGTGCCAGCTCACTTGAGCCGGGCCCCGACAATGAGCAGTTCTTC
cdr3_aa: CASSLEPGPDNEQFF
clone_size: .
j_call: TRBJ2-1
d_call: .
v_call: TRBV18

cdr3_nt: TGCAGTGCTTACGGAGGGAGTTTGGAAAAACTGTTTTTT
cdr3_aa: CSAYGGSLEKLFF
clone_size: .
j_call: TRBJ1-4
d_call: .
v_call: TRBV20-1

cdr3_nt: TGTGCCACCAGCAGTAGGGGCGCCGGTAATTCACCCCTCCACTTT
cdr3_aa: CATSSRGAGNSPLHF
clone_size: .
j_call: TRBJ1-6
d_call: .
v_call: TRBV15

cdr3_nt: TGTGCCAGCAGCCGACAGGGGCTGGGGCAGCCCCAGCATTTT
cdr3_aa: CASSRQGLGQPQHF
clone_size: .
j_call: TRBJ1-5
d_call: TRBD1
v_call: TRBV5-4